This record concerns one T cell receptor (beta chain) sequence. Its matching antigen is unknown. Unique molecular identifiers were present on the cDNA, and a universal primer site came from template switching. TCRdb processed the 5' RACE reads anew with MiXCR; each CDR3 protein has one entry. The sample yields 270,000 or so distinct CDR3 sequences, roughly 8.7% seen once. The data originate from a study of identical twins. Regarding the study as a whole: Cord blood beta clonotypes present at high abundance carried fewer insertions; no such pattern appeared in memory repertoires. Zero-insertion results could be subject to partial confounding by invariant MAIT and iNKT cells.

These data were likewise used in another study, on yellow fever vaccine responses in identical twins. That investigation notes: The T cell response to vaccination in identical twins was reportedly partly convergent and partly personalized.

This receptor was identified in a woman younger than 30 in good health. Material: CD8+ T cells sorted from blood.

DNA for the CDR3: TGTGCCAGCAATGGATGGGAAGAGGAAGATGAGCAGTTCTTC. Protein: CASNGWEEEDEQFF. The V gene is TRBV6-2 or TRBV6-3, the J gene TRBJ2-1, with D uncertain. Between the trimmed V and J ends, which lost 7 bases and 8 bases, there was a span of 18 bases. CDR1 and CDR2 (germline): MNHEY, SVGEGT. This CDR3 contains 14 residues.